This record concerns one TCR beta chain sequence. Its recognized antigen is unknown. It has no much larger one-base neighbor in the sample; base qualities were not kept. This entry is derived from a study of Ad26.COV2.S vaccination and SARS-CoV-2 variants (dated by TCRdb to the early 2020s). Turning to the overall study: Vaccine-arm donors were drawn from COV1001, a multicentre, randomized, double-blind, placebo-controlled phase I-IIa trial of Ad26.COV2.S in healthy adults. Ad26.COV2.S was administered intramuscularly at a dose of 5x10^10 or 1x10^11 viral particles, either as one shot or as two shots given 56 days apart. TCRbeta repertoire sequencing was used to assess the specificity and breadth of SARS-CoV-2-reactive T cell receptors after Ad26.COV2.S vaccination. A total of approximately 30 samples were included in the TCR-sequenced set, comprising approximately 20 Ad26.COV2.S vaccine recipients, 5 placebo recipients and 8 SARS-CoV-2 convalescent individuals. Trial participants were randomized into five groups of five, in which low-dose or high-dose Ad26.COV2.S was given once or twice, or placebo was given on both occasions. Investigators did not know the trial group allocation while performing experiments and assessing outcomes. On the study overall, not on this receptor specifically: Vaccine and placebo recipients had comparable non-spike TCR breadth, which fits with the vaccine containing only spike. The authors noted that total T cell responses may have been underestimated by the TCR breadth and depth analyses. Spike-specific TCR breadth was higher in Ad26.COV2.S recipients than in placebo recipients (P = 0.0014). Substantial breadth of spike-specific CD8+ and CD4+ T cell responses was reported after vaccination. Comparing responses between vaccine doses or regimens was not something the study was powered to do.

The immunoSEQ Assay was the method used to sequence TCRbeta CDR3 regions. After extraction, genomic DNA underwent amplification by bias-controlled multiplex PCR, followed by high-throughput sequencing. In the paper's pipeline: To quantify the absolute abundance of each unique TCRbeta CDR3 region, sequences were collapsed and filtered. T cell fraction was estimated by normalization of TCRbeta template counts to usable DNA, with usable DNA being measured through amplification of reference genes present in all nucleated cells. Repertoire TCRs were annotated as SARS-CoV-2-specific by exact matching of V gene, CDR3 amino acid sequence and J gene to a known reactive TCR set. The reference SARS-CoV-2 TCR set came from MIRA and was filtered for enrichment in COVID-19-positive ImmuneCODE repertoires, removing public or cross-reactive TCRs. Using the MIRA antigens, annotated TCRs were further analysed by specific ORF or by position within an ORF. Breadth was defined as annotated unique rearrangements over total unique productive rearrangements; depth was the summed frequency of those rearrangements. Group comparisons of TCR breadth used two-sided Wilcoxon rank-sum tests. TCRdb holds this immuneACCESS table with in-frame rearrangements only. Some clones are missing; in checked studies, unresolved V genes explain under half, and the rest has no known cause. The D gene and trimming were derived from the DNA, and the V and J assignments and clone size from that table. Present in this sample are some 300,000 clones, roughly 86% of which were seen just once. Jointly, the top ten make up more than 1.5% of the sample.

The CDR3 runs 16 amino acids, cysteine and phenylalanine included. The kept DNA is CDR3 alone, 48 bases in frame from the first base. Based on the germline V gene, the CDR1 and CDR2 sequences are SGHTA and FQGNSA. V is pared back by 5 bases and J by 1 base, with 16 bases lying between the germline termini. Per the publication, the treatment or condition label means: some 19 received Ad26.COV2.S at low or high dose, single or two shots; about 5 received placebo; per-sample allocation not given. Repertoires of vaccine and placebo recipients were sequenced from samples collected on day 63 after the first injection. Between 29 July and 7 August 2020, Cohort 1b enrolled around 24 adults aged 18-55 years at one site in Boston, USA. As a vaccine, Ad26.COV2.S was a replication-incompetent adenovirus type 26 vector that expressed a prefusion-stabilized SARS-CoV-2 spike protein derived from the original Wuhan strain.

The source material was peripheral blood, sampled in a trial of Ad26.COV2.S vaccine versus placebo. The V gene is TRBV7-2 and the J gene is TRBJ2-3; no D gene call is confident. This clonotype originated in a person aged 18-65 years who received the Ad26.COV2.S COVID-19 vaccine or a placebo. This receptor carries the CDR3 CASSPRATSGTDTQYF. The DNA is TGTGCCAGCAGCCCCCGGGCAACGTCAGGCACAGATACGCAGTATTTT.